This entry features one T cell receptor beta chain sequence. This clonotype was seen just once. The antigen it binds to is not known. One end of the junction fails to match germline, which may point to a read error. This sample is drawn from a study of Graves' ophthalmopathy and Graves' hyperthyroidism (dated by TCRdb to the late 2010s). Regarding the research as a whole: Peripheral blood was collected before any treatment was given, at the time of initial diagnosis. To tell Graves' ophthalmopathy apart from Graves' hyperthyroidism, and to predict which patients would progress to ophthalmopathy, the study relied on TCR beta repertoire signatures. In total, under 150 blood samples were TCR-sequenced: approximately 40 ophthalmopathy, roughly 77 hyperthyroidism and roughly 17 hyperthyroidism-to-ophthalmopathy patients. To explore V-J signatures that separate ophthalmopathy from hyperthyroidism, a discovery set of 95 to 100 patients was enrolled, consisting of about 45 with ophthalmopathy and some 56 with stable hyperthyroidism. The independent validation cohort included approximately 19 hyperthyroidism patients plus 17 patients who later progressed from hyperthyroidism to ophthalmopathy. T-cell repertoires of thyroid tissue and blood were compared in six or seven hyperthyroidism patients. Following sampling, methimazole starting at 30 mg daily was administered to hyperthyroidism patients, and high-dose intravenous methylprednisolone was administered to ophthalmopathy patients.

Ophthalmopathy patients had moderately to severely active disease, Clinical Activity Score of at least 3, NOSPECS grade of at least 4, and disease duration under 3 months. Patients with other autoimmune diseases, uncontrolled infections, pregnancy or lactation were excluded. Diagnosis was based on clinical symptoms, serum thyroxine, TRAb, thyroid ultrasound and orbital computed tomography. PBMCs were isolated from roughly 10 ml of fresh peripheral blood by Ficoll-Paque density gradient centrifugation. Total RNA was extracted using Trizol reagent, and RNA quality was checked on an Agilent 2100 Bioanalyzer. For repertoire sequencing, TCR beta CDR3 regions were amplified from RNA transcripts. HTBI primers and the Qiagen OneStep RT-PCR kit were used in a first-round RT-PCR, which was followed by a second-round multiplex PCR, size selection and purification. Sequencing of the libraries was carried out on an Illumina HiSeq2000 in paired-end mode with 100 bp reads. As for the authors' bioinformatics: SOAPnuke was used to process the reads, throwing out any read that had adapters, had uncalled bases, had a mean Phred below 15, or lacked an exact constant-primer or identifier match. COPE v1.2.5 was used to merge high-quality paired reads. Each unique nucleotide sequence was defined as a clonotype, and clonotypes were aligned to IMGT TRB V, D and J references with MiTCR v1.1. The analysis was limited to V-J combinations with a frequency above 0.0001, which together covered over 99% of the repertoires. For each V-J combination, a TCR clonal expansion and chaos score was defined as F50 clonal expansion divided by the chaos observed in the TCRdist matrix. Features were reduced by Welch's t-statistics and random forest to over 10 V-J combinations, which fed a naive Bayes classifier. Thyroid-blood repertoire similarity was quantified with the Morisita-Horn index. The public reads were reprocessed in TCRdb via fastp at Q25 and MiXCR, keeping in-frame beta chains. Duplicate CDR3 protein sequences are folded into a single record with the most common DNA and genes. Here the V and J calls rest on TCRdb's processing, not on the authors' analysis. This sample lists 500,000 to 800,000 distinct CDR3 sequences; over 40% were detected once. Of the sample, roughly 3.5% is held by the ten largest clones.

The study at large found these results: No statistical method was used to predetermine the sample size, and group allocation was not hidden from the investigators. In validation, the model predicted ophthalmopathy progression with about 64% sensitivity and about 73% specificity; about a dozen predicted patients were CT-confirmed with GO in a median of around 6.5 months. The 13-signature model separated ophthalmopathy from stable hyperthyroidism with around 90% sensitivity and just under 84% specificity in cross-validation, and 80%/75% in the test set. Most of the expanded thyroid clonotypes with a frequency above 0.001 were also detected in blood, and it was suggested that the thyroid immune response may be reflected by blood repertoires.

The clonotype comes from an adult man with Graves' ophthalmopathy. Sequencing was performed on peripheral blood.

Here is the DNA: TGCGCCAGCAGCCAAGTTGGGGGCGCATGTACCTTC. Translated, this gives CASSQVGGACTF. The rearranged chain carries TRBV7-3 and TRBJ1-2, and TRBD1 may be the D gene, going by 6 matching bases. Measured from the cysteine to the phenylalanine, the CDR3 is 12 residues long. CDR3 DNA is the only sequence kept; it has 36 bases, read in frame from the first base. CDR1 and CDR2 are drawn from the germline V gene: SGHTA, FQGTGA.